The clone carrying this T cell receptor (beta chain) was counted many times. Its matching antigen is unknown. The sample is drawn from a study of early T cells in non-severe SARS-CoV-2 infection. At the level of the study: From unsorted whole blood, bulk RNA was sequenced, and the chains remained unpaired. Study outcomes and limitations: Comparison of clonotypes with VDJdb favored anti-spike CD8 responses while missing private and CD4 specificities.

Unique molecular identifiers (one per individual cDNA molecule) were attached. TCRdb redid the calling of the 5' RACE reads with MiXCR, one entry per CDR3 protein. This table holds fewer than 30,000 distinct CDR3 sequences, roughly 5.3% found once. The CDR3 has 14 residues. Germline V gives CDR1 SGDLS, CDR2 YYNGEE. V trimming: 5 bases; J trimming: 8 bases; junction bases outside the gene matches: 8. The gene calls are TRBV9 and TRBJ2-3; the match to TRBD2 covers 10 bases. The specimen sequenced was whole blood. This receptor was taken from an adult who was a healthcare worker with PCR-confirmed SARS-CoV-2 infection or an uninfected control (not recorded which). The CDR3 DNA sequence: TGTGCCAGCAGTCGAGCGGGGGGGCCGGGTACGCAGTATTTT. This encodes CASSRAGGPGTQYF.